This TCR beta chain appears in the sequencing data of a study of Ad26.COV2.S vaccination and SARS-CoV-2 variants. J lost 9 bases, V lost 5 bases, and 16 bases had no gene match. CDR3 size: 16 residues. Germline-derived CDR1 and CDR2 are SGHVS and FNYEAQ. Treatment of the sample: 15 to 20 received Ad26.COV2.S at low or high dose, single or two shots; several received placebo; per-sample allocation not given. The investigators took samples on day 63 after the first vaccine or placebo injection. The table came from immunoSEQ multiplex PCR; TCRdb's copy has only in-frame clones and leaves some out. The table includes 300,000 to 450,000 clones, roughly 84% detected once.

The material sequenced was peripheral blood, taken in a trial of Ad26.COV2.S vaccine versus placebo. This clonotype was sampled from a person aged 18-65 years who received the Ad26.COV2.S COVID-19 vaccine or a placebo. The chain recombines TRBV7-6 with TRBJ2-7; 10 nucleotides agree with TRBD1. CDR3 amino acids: CASSTGQGSAGAVQYF. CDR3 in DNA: TGTGCCAGCAGCACGGGACAGGGGTCCGCAGGGGCCGTGCAGTACTTC.